The sequence of this TCR beta chain was determined in a study of Ad26.COV2.S vaccination and SARS-CoV-2 variants. This clone occurred once. This sample's treatment: 19 received Ad26.COV2.S at low or high dose, single or two shots; roughly five received placebo; per-sample allocation not given. On day 63 after the first injection, vaccine and placebo recipients gave samples. In Boston, the donor was an adult between 18-55 years of age. Some clones are missing from TCRdb's copy, which holds only in-frame ones; the method was immunoSEQ multiplex PCR. This repertoire shows some 480,000 clones, approximately 90% found once; its top ten account for about 13%. From germline, CDR1 is SGHNT and CDR2 YENEEA. V shed 4 bases and J shed 8 bases, with 11 bases lying between them. The CDR3 sequence is 12 residues long.

The receptor was isolated from a person between 18 and 59 years old who received the Ad26.COV2.S COVID-19 vaccine or a placebo. The rearrangement joins TRBV11-3 to TRBJ1-1; no clear D. This material consisted of peripheral blood, taken in a trial of Ad26.COV2.S vaccine versus placebo. CDR3 in amino acids: CASSSPGREAFF. Here the CDR3 DNA reads TGTGCCAGCAGCTCTCCCGGGAGAGAAGCTTTCTTT.